Presented here are 30 T cell receptor beta chains from one specimen sequenced in a study of T cell responses to AZD1222 COVID-19 vaccine. Sequencing was performed with immunoSEQ multiplex PCR; in TCRdb, only in-frame clones are kept and a portion is missing. The table lists 150,000 to 200,000 clones, about 93% of them singletons. The sample here was peripheral blood, taken 28 days after the second AZD1222 dose. These receptors all stem from an adult who received the AZD1222 COVID-19 vaccine.

The chain is built from TRBV27 and TRBJ1-1; maybe TRBD1 (6 bases). CDR1 and CDR2 from the germline V gene are MNHEY and SMNVEV (reference sequence). V was shortened by 4 bases and J by 7 bases, with 10 bases between the two germline ends. The CDR3 is 12 amino acids. The DNA for the CDR3 is TGTGCCAGCAGTTACCCGGACAGTGAAGCTTTCTTT. Translation gives CASSYPDSEAFF.

This clone was seen only once. The chain joins TRBV28 to TRBJ2-7; D uncertain. Germline CDR1 and CDR2: MDHEN and SYDVKM. V lost 1 base, J lost 4 bases, and 2 bases lay in between. The length of the CDR3 is 11 residues. The CDR3 loop is CASSLFYEQYF. DNA for the CDR3: TGTGCCAGCAGTTTATTTTACGAGCAGTACTTC.

The chain is built from TRBV6-1 and TRBJ1-4; no reliable D call. This CDR3 has 14 residues. The V end lost 1 base, the J end lost 4 bases, and 7 bases lay between the germline ends. Germline V CDR1 and CDR2: MNHNS, SASEGT. This CDR3 is CASSEGTSNEKLFF. The CDR3 DNA reads as TGTGCCAGCAGTGAAGGGACCAGTAATGAAAAACTGTTTTTT.

The chain combines TRBV2 with TRBJ1-2; TRBD1 is a possible D gene (6 bases). The V gene's germline CDR1 is SNHLY and CDR2 FYNNEI. The CDR3 loop spans 14 amino acids. V was cut by 1 base and J by 1 base, with 7 bases left in between. In DNA form, the CDR3 reads TGTGCCAGCAGTGAAGAACAGGGTAACTATGGCTACACCTTC. It codes for CASSEEQGNYGYTF.

The chain has TRBV5-1 and TRBJ1-2; the match to TRBD1 covers 8 bases. V shed 5 bases and J 5 bases; nucleotides not matched to a gene: 8. Germline CDR1 SGHRS, CDR2 YFSETQ. The length of the CDR3 is 14 residues. CDR3 protein: CASSGMDRVYGYTF. DNA for the CDR3: TGCGCCAGCAGTGGGATGGACAGGGTTTATGGCTACACCTTC.

The chain has TRBV5-1 and TRBJ2-7; D might be TRBD1 (5 bases). Trimming cost V 4 bases and J 2 bases, with 19 bases left between them. This CDR3 spans 16 amino acids. The germline V gene has CDR1 SGHRS and CDR2 YFSETQ. The CDR3 nucleotides are TGCGCCAGCAGCCGGACCACTGCCAGGGTCACCTACGAGCAGTACTTC. It specifies CASSRTTARVTYEQYF.

This clone occurred once. The chain employs TRBV2 and TRBJ1-2; no reliable D call. V was shortened by 5 bases and J by 4 bases, with 14 bases between the two germline ends. The CDR3 is made up of 14 amino acids. Germline CDR1 is SNHLY and CDR2 is FYNNEI. CDR3 nucleotides: TGTGCCAGCAGTCCCGCCCGGGATGTCTATGGCTACACCTTC. This encodes CASSPARDVYGYTF.

This clone turned up a few times. V is TRBV4-1 and J is TRBJ1-2, with D tentatively TRBD1 (6 bases). CDR3 length equals 14 residues. Trimming stripped 2 bases from V and 6 bases from J, with 13 bases between. From germline, CDR1 is MGHRA and CDR2 YSYEKL. The CDR3 sequence: CASSQYTGYDGYTF. As DNA, the CDR3 is TGCGCCAGCAGCCAATACACAGGGTATGATGGCTACACCTTC.

The J gene is TRBJ2-1, the V gene TRBV2, with 14 nucleotides matching TRBD2. V dropped 8 bases and J dropped 7; count of bases not matched to a gene: 31. CDR3 length: 23 amino acids. Germline loops: CDR1 SNHLY, CDR2 FYNNEI. Written as DNA, the CDR3 is TGTGCCAGCTCCCGCCGCGGTGGTTTTCAGACTAGCGGGGGGGCCCCACCGGGGAATGAGCAGTTCTTC. This sequence encodes CASSRRGGFQTSGGAPPGNEQFF.

This chain joins TRBV15 and TRBJ2-2; D is possibly TRBD1 or TRBD2 (6 bases each). V gave up 8 bases and J gave up 5 bases, with 12 bases separating them. Per the germline V gene, CDR1 is LNHNV and CDR2 is YYDKDF (reference sequence). The CDR3 extends over 13 amino acids. The CDR3 loop reads CATAWGATGELFF. The CDR3 DNA reads as TGTGCCACCGCTTGGGGGGCAACCGGGGAGCTGTTTTTT.

This chain uses TRBV10-3 with TRBJ1-1, with a possible D match to TRBD1 (5 bases). Trimming removed 9 bases at V and 1 base at J, with 18 bases between. Germline V CDR1 and CDR2: ENHRY, SYGVKD. This CDR3 contains 15 residues. CDR3 sequence: CAISDTRAQNTEAFF. CDR3 sequence (DNA): TGTGCCATTTCGGACACCCGAGCCCAGAACACTGAAGCTTTCTTT.

This chain connects TRBV11-2 to TRBJ1-2; D ambiguous. CDR1 SGHAT and CDR2 FQNNGV come from the germline V gene. The length of the CDR3 is 13 residues. The V and J ends lost 3 bases and 7 bases respectively, with 12 bases between them. The CDR3 DNA reads TGTGCCAGCAGCTTCGGGGAGACTAGTGGCTACACCTTC. This gives the protein CASSFGETSGYTF.

V and J are TRBV5-1 and TRBJ2-7, with D maybe TRBD2 (6 bases). Deletions cut 4 bases from V and 0 bases from J, with 14 bases between. Germline V CDR1 and CDR2: SGHRS, YFSETQ. The CDR3 length is 15 residues. CDR3 sequence reads: CASSEWEETSYEQYF. CDR3 nucleotides: TGCGCCAGCAGCGAGTGGGAGGAGACCTCCTACGAGCAGTACTTC. The whole variable domain, filled in from reference TRBV5-1 and TRBJ2-7, reads KAGVTQTPRYLIKTRGQQVTLSCSPISGHRSVSWYQQTPGQGLQFLFEYFSETQRNKGNFPGRFSGRQFSNSRSEMNVSTLELGDSALYLCASSEWEETSYEQYFGPGTRLTVT.

V is TRBV13 and J is TRBJ1-3; no definite D call. The V end was cut by 4 bases, the J end by 4 bases, with 8 bases between. Germline-derived CDR1 and CDR2 are PRHDT and FYEKMQ (reference sequence). The CDR3 totals 13 residues. CDR3: CASSSGRGNTIYF. The CDR3 DNA is TGTGCCAGCAGCTCTGGACGGGGAAACACCATATATTTT. The whole variable domain, remainder taken from reference TRBV13 and TRBJ1-3, is AAGVIQSPRHLIKEKRETATLKCYPIPRHDTVYWYQQGPGQDPQFLISFYEKMQSDKGSIPDRFSAQQFSDYHSELNMSSLELGDSALYFCASSSGRGNTIYFGEGSWLTVV.

V is TRBV24-1 and J is TRBJ1-4, with 8 bases aligning to TRBD1. This CDR3 has 15 residues. Losses at the gene ends were 5 bases for V and 8 bases for J; bases not matched to a gene: 9. Germline lookup yields CDR1 KGHDR and CDR2 SFDVKD. CDR3 loop: CATSGSGQGWEKLFF. CDR3 nucleotides: TGTGCCACCAGTGGCTCCGGACAGGGATGGGAAAAACTGTTTTTT.

The chain couples TRBV4-3 to TRBJ1-1; 8 bases are shared with TRBD1. This CDR3 spans 15 amino acids. Per germline, CDR1 LGHNA and CDR2 YSLEER. Trimming cost V 3 bases and J 3 bases; bases outside gene matches: 6. Here the CDR3 reads CASSHSTGGDTEAFF. CDR3 DNA: TGCGCCAGCAGCCATTCTACAGGGGGGGACACTGAAGCTTTCTTT.

J is TRBJ1-5 and V is TRBV12-5, with D unclear. CDR1 is LGHNT and CDR2 is FRNRAP in the germline V gene. The CDR3 loop spans 14 amino acids. V was clipped by 5 bases and J by 2 bases, with 10 bases between them. The CDR3 sequence is CASGENRRNQPQHF. DNA for the CDR3: TGTGCTAGTGGTGAAAATCGGCGCAATCAGCCCCAGCATTTT.

The chain employs TRBV3-1 (or the pseudogene TRBV3-2) and TRBJ1-5; TRBD1 is a possible D gene (5 bases). Per the germline V gene, CDR1 is LGHDT and CDR2 is YNNKEL (reference sequence). The CDR3 has 14 amino acids. Trimming took 4 bases from V and 3 from J, leaving 10 bases between them. CDR3 loop: CASSLGAYNQPQHF. The CDR3 bases are TGTGCCAGCAGCCTCGGGGCCTACAATCAGCCCCAGCATTTT.

This chain uses TRBV6-6 with TRBJ2-6; TRBD1 or TRBD2 may be the D gene (5 bases each). CDR1 MNHNY and CDR2 SVGAGI come from the germline V gene (reference sequence). The CDR3 is 15 residues long. Trimming pared 8 bases from V and 5 bases from J, leaving 16 bases between. The CDR3 DNA sequence: TGTGCCAGCGGAGAGGGGATTTCGTGGGCCAACGTCCTGACTTTC. This gives the protein CASGEGISWANVLTF.

The J gene is TRBJ1-6, the V gene TRBV5-1; a possible D gene is TRBD1 (5 bases). The CDR3 extends over 13 amino acids. CDR1 is SGHRS and CDR2 is YFSETQ in the germline V gene. Trimming pared 0 bases from V and 10 bases from J, leaving 8 bases between. The chain's CDR3 is CASSLGGYSPLHF. CDR3 sequence (DNA): TGCGCCAGCAGCTTGGGGGGGTACTCACCCCTCCACTTT. Drawing the rest from reference TRBV5-1 and TRBJ1-6, the complete variable domain is KAGVTQTPRYLIKTRGQQVTLSCSPISGHRSVSWYQQTPGQGLQFLFEYFSETQRNKGNFPGRFSGRQFSNSRSEMNVSTLELGDSALYLCASSLGGYSPLHFGNGTRLTVT.

The CDR3 coding sequence is TGTGCCAGCAGTGAAGGCAGGACCCTAAACTATGGCTACACCTTC. Protein product: CASSEGRTLNYGYTF. This chain links TRBV6-1 with TRBJ1-2, with unresolved D. Germline CDR1 and CDR2: MNHNS and SASEGT. V dropped 1 base and J dropped 2 bases, with 11 bases sitting between them. The CDR3 sequence is 15 residues long.

The rearrangement uses TRBV7-9 and TRBJ1-6, with unresolved D. The CDR3 contains 16 residues. CDR1 and CDR2 (germline): SEHNR, FQNEAQ (reference sequence). Trimming shortened V by 6 bases and J by 2 bases, and 14 bases separated the two germline ends. This chain's CDR3 is CASSPTAGAYNSPLHF. Here the CDR3 DNA reads TGTGCCAGCAGTCCGACTGCCGGAGCCTATAATTCACCCCTCCACTTT.

V usage is TRBV4-2 and J usage is TRBJ1-3; tentatively, D is TRBD1 (5 bases). The V gene lost 3 bases and the J gene lost 6 bases, with 18 bases spanning the gap. Germline CDR1 is LGHNA and CDR2 is YNFKEQ. The CDR3 sequence is 16 residues long. The chain's CDR3 is CASSQNRLLGANTIYF. CDR3 DNA: TGTGCCAGCAGCCAGAACAGGCTCCTCGGGGCAAACACCATATATTTT.

The chain recombines TRBV7-6 with TRBJ2-5; the match to TRBD2 covers 11 bases. The germline CDR1 and CDR2 sequences are SGHVS and FNYEAQ. The CDR3 contains 16 residues. J lost 2 bases, V lost 5 bases, and 7 bases had no gene match. This CDR3 reads CASSHLTSGAQETQYF. The CDR3 DNA reads as TGTGCCAGCAGCCATCTGACTAGCGGGGCGCAAGAGACCCAGTACTTC.

The sample holds one count of this clone. This sequence joins TRBV23-1 and TRBJ1-5; possibly TRBD1 for D (6 bases). TRBV23-1 falls under the ORF class, with uncertain function. This CDR3 has 19 residues. V was shortened by 0 bases and J by 1 base, with 19 bases between the two germline ends. The CDR3 DNA reads as TGCGCCAGCAGTCAATCGGGGAGGGGCACAGGGAAGAGCAATCAGCCCCAGCATTTT. Amino acid sequence: CASSQSGRGTGKSNQPQHF.

The chain joins TRBV3-1 (or the pseudogene TRBV3-2) to TRBJ2-1; a weak D match, TRBD2 (5 bases). This CDR3 is built from 18 residues. Trimming took 0 bases from V and 4 from J, leaving 19 bases between them. CDR1 is LGHDT, CDR2 YNNKEL, per germline (reference sequence). The CDR3, as DNA: TGTGCCAGCAGCCAAGATGTCGGGATAGCGAAGCTGTACAATGAGCAGTTCTTC. Translated: CASSQDVGIAKLYNEQFF.

The chain recombines TRBV3-1 (or the pseudogene TRBV3-2) with TRBJ1-6; the D is unclear. V lost 2 bases and J 6 bases, leaving 8 bases between the germline ends. The CDR3 sequence is 14 residues long. CDR1 is LGHDT and CDR2 is YNNKEL in the germline V gene (reference sequence). The CDR3 here is CASSQSSRNSPLHF. The CDR3 DNA follows: TGTGCCAGCAGCCAATCGAGTCGTAATTCACCCCTCCACTTT.

The sample holds a few counts of this clone. V gene TRBV7-2 combines with J gene TRBJ1-1; TRBD1 is a possible D gene (5 bases). The germline V and J ends were trimmed by 5 bases and 1 base, with 11 bases remaining between them. This CDR3 has 14 amino acids. CDR1 SGHTA and CDR2 FQGNSA come from the germline V gene. The CDR3 here is CASSALQGNTEAFF. The CDR3 bases are TGTGCCAGCAGCGCCCTTCAGGGGAACACTGAAGCTTTCTTT.

J is TRBJ1-1 and V is TRBV6-5; D is perhaps TRBD1 (5 bases). CDR1 MNHEY and CDR2 SVGAGI come from the germline V gene. This CDR3 region has 14 residues. V lost 2 bases and J lost 3, with 10 bases in between. The CDR3 DNA is TGTGCCAGCAGTTACGGGGCTGGGGACACTGAAGCTTTCTTT. Encoded protein: CASSYGAGDTEAFF.

V usage is TRBV3-1 (or the pseudogene TRBV3-2) and J usage is TRBJ2-7; D might be TRBD2 (6 bases). There are 13 residues in the CDR3. The V and J ends lost 1 base and 6 bases respectively, with 10 bases between them. Germline V gene data show CDR1 as LGHDT and CDR2 as YNNKEL (reference sequence). CDR3 in amino acids: CASSQVDSGEQYF. The CDR3, as DNA: TGTGCCAGCAGCCAAGTCGATAGCGGCGAGCAGTACTTC.